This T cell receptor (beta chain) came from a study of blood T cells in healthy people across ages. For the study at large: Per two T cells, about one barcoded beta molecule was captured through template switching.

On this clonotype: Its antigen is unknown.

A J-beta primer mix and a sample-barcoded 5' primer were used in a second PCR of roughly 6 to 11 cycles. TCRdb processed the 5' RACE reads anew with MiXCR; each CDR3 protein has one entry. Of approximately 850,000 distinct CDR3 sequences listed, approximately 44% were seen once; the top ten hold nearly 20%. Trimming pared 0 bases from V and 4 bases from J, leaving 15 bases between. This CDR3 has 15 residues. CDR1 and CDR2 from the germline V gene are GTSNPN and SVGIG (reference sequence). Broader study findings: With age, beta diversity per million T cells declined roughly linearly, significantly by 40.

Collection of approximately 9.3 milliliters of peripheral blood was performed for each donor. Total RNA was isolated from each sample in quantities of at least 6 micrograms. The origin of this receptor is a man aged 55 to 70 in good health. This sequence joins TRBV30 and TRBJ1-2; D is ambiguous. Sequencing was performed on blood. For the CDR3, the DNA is TGTGCCTGGAGTGTAGGAGGCCCTCTAACCTATGGCTACACCTTC. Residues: CAWSVGGPLTYGYTF.